This entry lists 32 T cell receptor beta chains sequenced from one sample in a study of technical replicates of blood from a few donors. The method was immunoSEQ multiplex PCR; TCRdb's version includes in-frame clones alone and lacks a portion of them. The table includes tens of thousands of clones, 96% detected once. Sequenced sample: T cells isolated from PBMCs. These receptors all come from a human donor in good health.

This chain joins TRBV27 and TRBJ1-3; D is unclear. Germline V gene lookup returns CDR1 MNHEY and CDR2 SMNVEV (reference sequence). This CDR3 region has 18 residues. V was trimmed by 1 base and J by 0 bases, leaving 16 bases between them. The CDR3 here is CASSLLPPHSNSGNTIYF. The CDR3 bases are TGTGCCAGCAGTTTATTGCCCCCCCACAGTAACTCTGGAAACACCATATATTTT.

The chain is built from TRBV13 and TRBJ2-7, with no clear D. CDR3 length: 16 residues. Trimming pared 4 bases from V and 5 bases from J, leaving 21 bases between. Germline V CDR1 and CDR2: PRHDT, FYEKMQ (reference sequence). The CDR3 DNA reads as TGTGCCAGCAGCTCCGACAAGCTGGGTATCCGACACGAGCAGTACTTC. Protein product: CASSSDKLGIRHEQYF.

The chain is built from TRBV2 and TRBJ2-1, with 7 bases fitting TRBD2. Germline V CDR1 and CDR2: SNHLY, FYNNEI. V lost 3 bases and J lost 4; bases outside the gene matches: 9. This CDR3 spans 16 amino acids. CDR3 in DNA: TGTGCCAGCAGTGACCAGAGGATAGCGGGTTACAATGAGCAGTTCTTC. Encoded protein: CASSDQRIAGYNEQFF.

The chain joins TRBV27 to TRBJ1-6; no reliable D call. V was trimmed by 2 bases and J by 7 bases, leaving 6 bases between them. Germline loops: CDR1 MNHEY, CDR2 SMNVEV (reference sequence). This CDR3 spans 13 amino acids. CDR3 DNA sequence: TGTGCCAGCAGTTTAATTCGGAATTCACCCCTCCACTTT. Its protein is CASSLIRNSPLHF.

This sequence joins TRBV2 and TRBJ2-2; the D gene is possibly TRBD1 (6 bases). V dropped 6 bases and J dropped 8 bases, with 16 bases sitting between them. Germline values: CDR1 SNHLY, CDR2 FYNNEI. CDR3 size: 14 residues. The CDR3 is CASRRTVLTGELFF. The CDR3 DNA sequence: TGTGCCAGCAGGCGGACAGTCCTGACTGGGGAGCTGTTTTTT. The full variable domain, with the rest looked up from reference TRBV2 and TRBJ2-2, is EPEVTQTPSHQVTQMGQEVILRCVPISNHLYFYWYRQILGQKVEFLVSFYNNEISEKSEIFDDQFSVERPDGSNFTLKIRSTKLEDSAMYFCASRRTVLTGELFFGEGSRLTVL.

V usage is TRBV6-5 and J usage is TRBJ2-1; D possibly corresponds to TRBD1 (6 bases). The CDR3 contains 15 residues. Trimming removed 3 bases at V and 1 base at J, with 10 bases between. The V gene's germline CDR1 is MNHEY and CDR2 SVGAGI. This CDR3 is CASSYGQISYNEQFF. The CDR3 DNA sequence: TGTGCCAGCAGTTATGGACAGATATCCTACAATGAGCAGTTCTTC.

This rearrangement joins TRBV4-1 to TRBJ2-7; D may be TRBD1 (5 bases). The germline V and J ends were trimmed by 0 bases and 3 bases, with 9 bases remaining between them. This CDR3 spans 14 amino acids. CDR1 is MGHRA, CDR2 YSYEKL, per germline. The CDR3 region is CASSQDRVGYEQYF. CDR3 DNA: TGCGCCAGCAGCCAAGACAGGGTGGGCTACGAGCAGTACTTC.

Only a few counts were recorded for this clone. V gene TRBV2 combines with J gene TRBJ1-1; unclear D gene. Germline V gene sequence: CDR1 SNHLY, CDR2 FYNNEI. Trimming took 2 bases from V and 3 from J, leaving 7 bases between them. The CDR3 totals 13 residues. CDR3 in amino acids: CASSEQLHTEAFF. CDR3 DNA: TGTGCCAGCAGTGAACAGTTACACACTGAAGCTTTCTTT.

This rearrangement joins TRBV5-4 to TRBJ1-1; D perhaps matches TRBD1 (5 bases). This CDR3 is 14 amino acids long. The germline V gene has CDR1 SGHNT and CDR2 YYREEE (reference sequence). The ends were cut back, 0 bases at V and 6 bases at J, with 12 bases in the middle. The CDR3 DNA reads TGTGCCAGCAGCTTGGCCGGCTGGGGCCCTGAAGCTTTCTTT. Translation: CASSLAGWGPEAFF.

Only one count was recorded for this clone. This rearrangement joins TRBV7-8 to TRBJ2-7; 7 nucleotides align to TRBD1. This CDR3 comprises 14 residues. With V trimmed by 2 bases and J by 6 bases, 7 bases remained unmatched. CDR1 is SGHVS and CDR2 is FQNEAQ in the germline V gene. CDR3: CASSLLLQGPEQYF. The DNA of the CDR3 is TGTGCCAGCAGCTTACTTTTACAGGGGCCCGAGCAGTACTTC.

This clone has only one observation. This chain links TRBV6-5 with TRBJ2-1; TRBD1 agrees at 8 bases. This CDR3 region has 16 residues. Germline trimming cut 3 bases from V and 4 bases from J; bases unmatched to any gene: 8. Germline CDR1 MNHEY, CDR2 SVGAGI. The CDR3 DNA sequence: TGTGCCAGCAGTTATGCGACAGGGGTCCTTTACAATGAGCAGTTCTTC. This translates into CASSYATGVLYNEQFF.

The chain links TRBV19 to TRBJ1-1, with 10 bases matching TRBD1. V lost 6 bases to trimming and J lost 7 bases; unmatched junction nucleotides: 8. CDR1 and CDR2 from the germline V gene are LNHDA and SQIVND (reference sequence). This CDR3 contains 14 residues. The CDR3 nucleotides are TGTGCCAGTAGACCGGGACAGGGGATTGGTGAAGCTTTCTTT. The encoded protein is CASRPGQGIGEAFF. Full variable domain (missing parts from reference TRBV19 and TRBJ1-1): DGGITQSPKYLFRKEGQNVTLSCEQNLNHDAMYWYRQDPGQGLRLIYYSQIVNDFQKGDIAEGYSVSREKKESFPLTVTSAQKNPTAFYLCASRPGQGIGEAFFGQGTRLTVV.

The J gene is TRBJ1-2, the V gene TRBV7-3; 10 nucleotides match TRBD1. The CDR3 extends over 16 amino acids. CDR1 is SGHTA, CDR2 FQGTGA, per germline. Germline trimming cut 0 bases from V and 6 bases from J; bases unmatched to any gene: 7. The CDR3 nucleotides are TGTGCCAGCAGCTTAACCCCGGACAGGGGGGTGCATGGCTACACCTTC. Its protein is CASSLTPDRGVHGYTF.

This clone came up once. V gene TRBV2 combines with J gene TRBJ2-3; 8 positions agree with TRBD1. The germline gives CDR1 SNHLY, CDR2 FYNNEI. This CDR3 contains 14 residues. After removal of 8 bases from V and 1 base from J, the junction contained 5 bases not matched to a gene. CDR3 in amino acids: CASGGTGGTDTQYF. In DNA, the CDR3 is TGTGCCAGCGGAGGGACAGGAGGCACAGATACGCAGTATTTT.

The chain is built from TRBV9 and TRBJ2-3, with TRBD1 as a possible D gene (5 bases). V was shortened by 0 bases and J by 3 bases, with 14 bases between the two germline ends. The CDR3 spans 16 residues. Germline V CDR1 and CDR2: SGDLS, YYNGEE. The CDR3 sequence is CASSVASGKETDTQYF. As DNA, the CDR3 is TGTGCCAGCAGCGTAGCTTCAGGGAAGGAGACAGATACGCAGTATTTT.

The CDR3 DNA follows: TGTGCCAGTATTCCGCAATCCCCGGGACAGTTTGGCTACACCTTC. Its protein product is CASIPQSPGQFGYTF. V and J are TRBV19 and TRBJ1-2; 7 bases match TRBD1. With V trimmed by 7 bases and J by 7 bases, 15 bases remained unmatched. The V gene's germline CDR1 is LNHDA and CDR2 SQIVND (reference sequence). The CDR3 totals 15 residues. Together with reference TRBV19 and TRBJ1-2, the CDR3 gives the full variable domain: DGGITQSPKYLFRKEGQNVTLSCEQNLNHDAMYWYRQDPGQGLRLIYYSQIVNDFQKGDIAEGYSVSREKKESFPLTVTSAQKNPTAFYLCASIPQSPGQFGYTFGSGTRLTVV.

CDR3 DNA sequence: TGTGCCTGGAGTGTTTTACAGGGTGGGTCGGGGACCTTC. It specifies CAWSVLQGGSGTF. The chain combines TRBV30 with TRBJ1-2; D may be TRBD1 (6 bases). CDR3 length equals 13 residues. The germline V gene encodes CDR1 GTSNPN and CDR2 SVGIG (reference sequence). V dropped 0 bases and J dropped 14 bases, with 19 bases sitting between them. Complete variable domain (other parts from reference TRBV30 and TRBJ1-2): SQTIHQWPATLVQPVGSPLSLECTVEGTSNPNLYWYRQAAGRGLQLLFYSVGIGQISSEVPQNLSASRPQDRQFILSSKKLLLSDSGFYLCAWSVLQGGSGTFGSGTRLTVV.

This chain joins TRBV15 and TRBJ1-1, with TRBD1 as a possible D gene (5 bases). From germline, CDR1 is LNHNV and CDR2 YYDKDF (reference sequence). This CDR3 is 14 amino acids long. V shed 3 bases and J shed 7 bases, with 15 bases lying between them. CDR3 coding DNA: TGTGCCACCAGCAGGACAGATGGGGCAAGTGAAGCTTTCTTT. This encodes CATSRTDGASEAFF. Full variable domain (remainder filled in from reference TRBV15 and TRBJ1-1): DAMVIQNPRYQVTQFGKPVTLSCSQTLNHNVMYWYQQKSSQAPKLLFHYYDKDFNNEADTPDNFQSRRPNTSFCFLDIRSPGLGDTAMYLCATSRTDGASEAFFGQGTRLTVV.

The chain couples TRBV11-3 to TRBJ2-5; D unresolved. Trimming left V 0 bases short and J 5 bases short, with 4 bases between. CDR3 length: 12 residues. Germline V lookup: CDR1 SGHNT, CDR2 YENEEA. The CDR3 coding sequence is TGTGCCAGCAGCTTAGACGGGGAGACCCAGTACTTC. Its translation: CASSLDGETQYF.

V usage is TRBV9 and J usage is TRBJ1-1, with TRBD1 matching 8 bases. Germline trimming cut 2 bases from V and 3 bases from J; bases unmatched to any gene: 6. CDR1 is SGDLS and CDR2 is YYNGEE in the germline V gene. The CDR3 extends over 15 amino acids. CDR3 nucleotide sequence: TGTGCCAGCAGCGTCGTACAGGGGGTGGACACTGAAGCTTTCTTT. Translating gives CASSVVQGVDTEAFF.

J is TRBJ2-7 and V is TRBV5-5; D is perhaps TRBD1 (6 bases). This CDR3 is 13 amino acids long. Trimming took off 3 bases at V and 4 bases at J, with 11 bases between the two ends. Germline values: CDR1 SGHKS, CDR2 YYEKEE (reference sequence). CDR3 protein: CASSYRDTYEQYF. The CDR3 coding sequence is TGTGCCAGCAGCTACCGGGACACGTACGAGCAGTACTTC.

The V call is TRBV6-1, the J call TRBJ2-5, with a possible D match to TRBD1 (6 bases). Trimming shortened V by 8 bases and J by 2 bases, and 9 bases separated the two germline ends. CDR1 MNHNS and CDR2 SASEGT come from the germline V gene. The CDR3 extends over 12 amino acids. CDR3 bases: TGTGCCAGCGACAGGTCACAAGAGACCCAGTACTTC. Translating gives CASDRSQETQYF.

The chain combines TRBV5-1 with TRBJ2-7; D is possibly TRBD1 (8 bases). Germline CDR1 is SGHRS and CDR2 is YFSETQ. V lost 2 bases, J lost 3 bases, and 18 bases lay in between. The CDR3 extends over 16 amino acids. CDR3 protein: CASSFEHRGGNYEQYF. The CDR3 DNA reads as TGCGCCAGCAGCTTCGAACACAGGGGGGGAAACTACGAGCAGTACTTC. Using reference TRBV5-1 and TRBJ2-7 for the parts outside the CDR3, the full variable domain is KAGVTQTPRYLIKTRGQQVTLSCSPISGHRSVSWYQQTPGQGLQFLFEYFSETQRNKGNFPGRFSGRQFSNSRSEMNVSTLELGDSALYLCASSFEHRGGNYEQYFGPGTRLTVT.

The V gene is TRBV19, the J gene TRBJ2-7; TRBD1 matches 10 bases. Germline trimming cut 5 bases from V and 7 bases from J; bases unmatched to any gene: 11. The CDR3 has 15 amino acids. The germline gives CDR1 LNHDA, CDR2 SQIVND (reference sequence). The CDR3 region has the DNA TGTGCCAGTAGTCCCACTTGGGGACAGGGGACAGAGCAGTACTTC. It is translated as CASSPTWGQGTEQYF.

The chain uses TRBV28 and TRBJ2-7; 8 bases agree with TRBD2. Germline-derived CDR1 and CDR2 are MDHEN and SYDVKM. The CDR3 totals 16 residues. The V gene end was trimmed by 8 bases and the J gene end by 6 bases; junction bases not matched to a gene: 18. The chain's CDR3 is CASGATSGARGFEQYF. The CDR3 DNA reads TGTGCCAGCGGCGCAACTAGCGGAGCTAGGGGCTTCGAGCAGTACTTC.

J is TRBJ1-1 and V is TRBV6-5, with TRBD1 matching 12 bases. Germline trimming cut 1 base from V and 11 bases from J; bases unmatched to any gene: 8. CDR1 and CDR2 from the germline V gene are MNHEY and SVGAGI. The CDR3 sequence is 15 residues long. The CDR3 loop reads CASSYLRGTGGLAFF. As DNA, the CDR3 is TGTGCCAGCAGTTACTTACGAGGGACAGGGGGCTTGGCTTTCTTT.

The V gene is TRBV11-2, the J gene TRBJ1-2; 7 nucleotides agree with TRBD1. The CDR3 is made up of 16 amino acids. J was trimmed by 0 bases and V by 5 bases; bases with no gene match: 9. Per the germline V gene, CDR1 is SGHAT and CDR2 is FQNNGV. The CDR3, as DNA: TGTGCCAGCAGCGGTGGGACAGCTATAACTAACTATGGCTACACCTTC. Translation gives CASSGGTAITNYGYTF. Combining the CDR3 with reference TRBV11-2 and TRBJ1-2 gives the whole variable domain EAGVAQSPRYKIIEKRQSVAFWCNPISGHATLYWYQQILGQGPKLLIQFQNNGVVDDSQLPKDRFSAERLKGVDSTLKIQPAKLEDSAVYLCASSGGTAITNYGYTFGSGTRLTVV.

A few counts support this clone. The rearrangement joins TRBV5-6 to TRBJ1-2; TRBD1 might be the D (6 bases). CDR1 is SGHDT and CDR2 is YYEEEE in the germline V gene. The CDR3 consists of 13 residues. V was pared by 2 bases and J by 2 bases, with 7 bases between. CDR3 nucleotide sequence: TGTGCCAGCAGCTTAGGACAGAACTATGGCTACACCTTC. Translated, it gives CASSLGQNYGYTF.

The chain combines TRBV25-1 with TRBJ1-2; 7 nucleotides match TRBD1. This CDR3 spans 17 amino acids. V shed 3 bases, J shed 0 bases, and the junction held 10 bases outside the gene matches. Germline values: CDR1 MGHDK, CDR2 SYGVNS. As DNA, the CDR3 is TGTGCCAGCAGTGATTTGGGGAAGGGGGCGACTAACTATGGCTACACCTTC. Translation: CASSDLGKGATNYGYTF.

The J gene is TRBJ2-7, the V gene TRBV29-1; maybe TRBD1 (7 bases). The germline V and J ends were trimmed by 6 bases and 5 bases, with 20 bases remaining between them. Germline CDR1 reads SQVTM; CDR2 reads ANQGSEA. The CDR3 runs 14 residues. CDR3 residues: CSVTKEGAQDEQYF. In DNA form, the CDR3 reads TGCAGCGTGACAAAGGAGGGGGCTCAGGACGAGCAGTACTTC.

The chain carries TRBV6-5 and TRBJ2-1; a possible D gene is TRBD2 (5 bases). The CDR3 runs to 15 residues. Germline loops: CDR1 MNHEY, CDR2 SVGAGI. Trimming removed 1 base from V and 1 base from J, with 8 bases in between. DNA of the CDR3: TGTGCCAGCAGTTACTACGGGGAGTCCTACAATGAGCAGTTCTTC. It is translated as CASSYYGESYNEQFF.

The chain combines TRBV5-1 with TRBJ2-7, with a tentative D call TRBD1 (6 bases). Germline V gene lookup returns CDR1 SGHRS and CDR2 YFSETQ. The V end lost 0 bases, the J end lost 2 bases, and 6 bases lay between the germline ends. The CDR3 runs to 13 residues. The CDR3: CASSLDRAYEQYF. In DNA, the CDR3 is TGCGCCAGCAGCTTGGACAGGGCCTACGAGCAGTACTTC.